Presented here are 20 T cell receptor beta chains from one specimen sequenced in a study of T cell responses to AZD1222 COVID-19 vaccine. TCRdb's table, derived via immunoSEQ multiplex PCR, lists solely in-frame clones and lacks some. The table shows 110,000 to 150,000 clones, with about 90% occurring only once. The starting material was peripheral blood, obtained on day 0 of AZD1222 vaccination. These receptors all come from an adult in good health.

The chain carries TRBV2 and TRBJ2-7; 8 bases are a match to TRBD2. V shed 8 bases, J shed 4 bases, and the junction held 7 bases outside the gene matches. The length of the CDR3 is 13 residues. Germline V gene data show CDR1 as SNHLY and CDR2 as FYNNEI. The CDR3 is CASWGREAYEQYF. CDR3 bases: TGTGCCAGCTGGGGGCGGGAGGCTTACGAGCAGTACTTC. Filled out from reference TRBV2 and TRBJ2-7, the complete variable domain reads EPEVTQTPSHQVTQMGQEVILRCVPISNHLYFYWYRQILGQKVEFLVSFYNNEISEKSEIFDDQFSVERPDGSNFTLKIRSTKLEDSAMYFCASWGREAYEQYFGPGTRLTVT.

The chain recombines TRBV11-2 with TRBJ2-5; tentatively, D is TRBD2 (6 bases). Looked up from germline, CDR1 is SGHAT and CDR2 is FQNNGV. This CDR3 is 17 amino acids long. The ends were cut back, 0 bases at V and 5 bases at J, with 19 bases in the middle. The CDR3 coding sequence is TGTGCCAGCAGCTTAGATTCCCCCCGCGGGGCGTGGGAGACCCAGTACTTC. The encoded protein is CASSLDSPRGAWETQYF.

The chain couples TRBV14 to TRBJ2-7; D is possibly TRBD1 (6 bases). Germline CDR1 is SGHDN and CDR2 is FVKESK. Trimming cost V 1 base and J 3 bases, with 13 bases left between them. The CDR3 consists of 15 residues. This CDR3 is CASSQAQGIFYEQYF. The CDR3 DNA sequence: TGTGCCAGCAGCCAAGCACAGGGTATATTCTACGAGCAGTACTTC. Looking up the rest from reference TRBV14 and TRBJ2-7 gives the full variable domain: EAGVTQFPSHSVIEKGQTVTLRCDPISGHDNLYWYRRVMGKEIKFLLHFVKESKQDESGMPNNRFLAERTGGTYSTLKVQPAELEDSGVYFCASSQAQGIFYEQYFGPGTRLTVT.

The CDR3 reads CASSFVNSRNSPLHF. DNA of the CDR3: TGTGCCAGCAGTTTTGTGAACAGCAGAAATTCACCCCTCCACTTT. The J gene is TRBJ1-6, the V gene TRBV28; D unresolved. Germline values: CDR1 MDHEN, CDR2 SYDVKM. This CDR3 has 15 residues. The germline V and J ends were trimmed by 3 bases and 7 bases, with 13 bases remaining between them. The full variable domain, rest sourced from reference TRBV28 and TRBJ1-6, is DVKVTQSSRYLVKRTGEKVFLECVQDMDHENMFWYRQDPGLGLRLIYFSYDVKMKEKGDIPEGYSVSREKKERFSLILESASTNQTSMYLCASSFVNSRNSPLHFGNGTRLTVT.

The gene calls are TRBV7-2 and TRBJ1-6; 7 bases align to TRBD1. Germline lookup yields CDR1 SGHTA and CDR2 FQGNSA. The CDR3 runs 15 residues. Trimming at V came to 5 bases and at J to 8 bases, leaving 9 bases not matched to a gene. The CDR3 is CASSLLDRSDSPLHF. The DNA for the CDR3 is TGTGCCAGCAGCCTACTGGACAGGTCTGATTCACCCCTCCACTTT.

V usage is TRBV5-4 and J usage is TRBJ2-5; D is ambiguous. This CDR3 is built from 16 residues. The germline V and J ends were trimmed by 3 bases and 4 bases, with 19 bases remaining between them. Looked up from germline, CDR1 is SGHNT and CDR2 is YYREEE (reference sequence). Written as DNA, the CDR3 is TGTGCCAGCAGCTCCCCCATGGACCGCGTGAGAGAGACCCAGTACTTC. This sequence encodes CASSSPMDRVRETQYF.

The chain joins TRBV28 to TRBJ2-1; no clear D gene. This CDR3 has 15 residues. V was clipped by 2 bases and J by 2 bases, with 10 bases between them. CDR1 MDHEN and CDR2 SYDVKM come from the germline V gene. CDR3 residues: CASSLQAPAYNEQFF. In DNA form, the CDR3 reads TGTGCCAGCAGTTTACAAGCGCCCGCCTACAATGAGCAGTTCTTC.

The genes are TRBV5-4 and TRBJ2-7; D possibly matches TRBD1 or TRBD2 (6 bases each). The V and J ends lost 1 base and 8 bases respectively, with 13 bases between them. CDR3 length: 13 residues. Germline V gene data show CDR1 as SGHNT and CDR2 as YYREEE (reference sequence). The CDR3 is CASSLWGASKQYF. Here the CDR3 DNA reads TGTGCCAGCAGCTTGTGGGGGGCCAGTAAGCAGTACTTC.

V gene TRBV10-3 combines with J gene TRBJ1-5, with D unclear. The ends were cut back, 2 bases at V and 0 bases at J, with 5 bases in the middle. Germline assignment: CDR1 ENHRY and CDR2 SYGVKD. CDR3 length: 14 residues. CDR3 nucleotides: TGTGCCATCAGTGAGAGGGCTAGCAATCAGCCCCAGCATTTT. Translation gives CAISERASNQPQHF.

This chain uses TRBV9 with TRBJ1-2, with 8 bases fitting TRBD1. In germline, CDR1 is SGDLS, CDR2 YYNGEE. Trimming at V came to 1 base and at J to 0 bases, leaving 11 bases not matched to a gene. The CDR3 loop spans 18 amino acids. CDR3 protein: CASSVFRDRTLANYGYTF. The CDR3 DNA reads as TGTGCCAGCAGCGTATTCCGGGACAGGACCTTAGCTAACTATGGCTACACCTTC. The variable domain in full, completed from reference TRBV9 and TRBJ1-2, reads DSGVTQTPKHLITATGQRVTLRCSPRSGDLSVYWYQQSLDQGLQFLIQYYNGEERAKGNILERFSAQQFPDLHSELNLSSLELGDSALYFCASSVFRDRTLANYGYTFGSGTRLTVV.

CDR3 sequence (DNA): TGTGCCTGGAGTCAACAGGGGGTCTCTGAAGCTTTCTTT. Protein sequence: CAWSQQGVSEAFF. The V and J genes are TRBV30 and TRBJ1-1, with 8 bases that match TRBD1. V gave up 2 bases and J gave up 6 bases; unmatched junction bases: 5. The length of the CDR3 is 13 residues. Per germline, CDR1 GTSNPN and CDR2 SVGIG (reference sequence).

This chain connects TRBV27 to TRBJ2-7; D may match TRBD1 or TRBD2 (6 bases each). Germline-derived CDR1 and CDR2 are MNHEY and SMNVEV (reference sequence). V was shortened by 2 bases and J by 4 bases, with 15 bases between the two germline ends. This CDR3 is 15 amino acids long. The CDR3 region has the DNA TGTGCCAGCAGTTTAGGGGGGCAGGGAGGTTACGAGCAGTACTTC. Residues: CASSLGGQGGYEQYF.

This sequence joins TRBV29-1 and TRBJ2-1; 7 bases fit TRBD1. Looked up from germline, CDR1 is SQVTM and CDR2 is ANQGSEA. J was trimmed by 12 bases and V by 2 bases; bases with no gene match: 7. This CDR3 spans 12 amino acids. The DNA for the CDR3 is TGCAGCGTTGAAAAGGGGGCCCAGGGGCAGTTCTTC. Translating it yields CSVEKGAQGQFF.

The chain uses TRBV6-5 and TRBJ1-3, with 9 bases identical to TRBD1. The ends lost 0 bases at V and 7 bases at J; junction bases unmatched: 7. Germline V gene lookup returns CDR1 MNHEY and CDR2 SVGAGI. This CDR3 region has 16 residues. CDR3 nucleotides: TGTGCCAGCAGTTACTCGCGGGACAGGGTTTACAACACCATATATTTT. It translates to CASSYSRDRVYNTIYF.

This rearrangement joins TRBV30 to TRBJ1-5; weak D call: TRBD1 (6 bases). V lost 5 bases and J lost 2, with 16 bases in between. This CDR3 has 15 amino acids. Germline CDR1 and CDR2: GTSNPN and SVGIG (reference sequence). The CDR3 sequence: CAWEPTGGGNQPQHF. The CDR3 DNA reads as TGTGCCTGGGAACCGACAGGCGGGGGCAATCAGCCCCAGCATTTT.

J is TRBJ2-7 and V is TRBV5-6; TRBD1 matches 8 bases. Germline V lookup: CDR1 SGHDT, CDR2 YYEEEE. Trimming took 2 bases from V and 0 from J; bases not matched to a gene: 7. This CDR3 is built from 16 residues. This CDR3 is CASSLPGQGYSYEQYF. The CDR3 bases are TGTGCCAGCAGCTTACCAGGACAGGGTTACTCCTACGAGCAGTACTTC.

The chain employs TRBV5-1 and TRBJ1-2, with D possibly TRBD1 on 5 matching bases. CDR1 is SGHRS and CDR2 is YFSETQ in the germline V gene. CDR3 length equals 18 residues. Between the trimmed V and J ends, which lost 0 bases and 2 bases, there was a span of 20 bases. CDR3 DNA sequence: TGCGCCAGCAGCTTGGCGTCGGAGTGGGGGGTGGTGAACTATGGCTACACCTTC. Amino acids: CASSLASEWGVVNYGYTF.

The chain combines TRBV30 with TRBJ1-6; 7 nucleotides align to TRBD1. The V gene's germline CDR1 is GTSNPN and CDR2 SVGIG (reference sequence). This CDR3 comprises 15 residues. V dropped 2 bases and J dropped 8; count of bases not matched to a gene: 9. The CDR3: CAWSIGGAVDSPLHF. The CDR3 bases are TGTGCCTGGAGTATAGGGGGCGCGGTTGATTCACCCCTCCACTTT.

The chain combines TRBV19 with TRBJ1-5; no firm D call. The germline gives CDR1 LNHDA, CDR2 SQIVND (reference sequence). The CDR3 is made up of 15 amino acids. V lost 6 bases, J lost 0 bases, and 12 bases lay in between. CDR3 protein: CASSPSYYSNQPQHF. Written as DNA, the CDR3 is TGTGCCAGTAGCCCATCATATTATAGCAATCAGCCCCAGCATTTT.

The genes are TRBV28 and TRBJ1-2; no reliable D call. Trimming left V 7 bases short and J 4 bases short, with 19 bases between. CDR3 length: 15 residues. Per the germline V gene, CDR1 is MDHEN and CDR2 is SYDVKM. The chain's CDR3 is CASTPVGSAIYGYTF. The CDR3 DNA reads as TGTGCCAGCACCCCTGTTGGCAGCGCGATCTATGGCTACACCTTC.